This is a list of T cell receptor beta chains from one sample in a study of molecular identifiers for immune sequencing clone quantification. One entry per CDR3 protein results from TCRdb running MiXCR on the PCR reads. The profile covers 75,000 to 100,000 distinct CDR3 sequences, with around 17% appearing a single time and around 0.91% taken by the ten largest. The material sequenced was naive CD8+ T cells from blood, with Jurkat cell RNA spiked in. All receptors come from a human donor in good health. Some libraries in this study had Jurkat cell RNA spiked in. Both conserved end residues are part of each CDR3. A D gene is named only where the DNA matches it firmly. Clone size is given for some rows only: seen once, a few or many times, or a class if the clone is expanded.

d_call,cdr3_length,v_call,j_call,clone_size,cdr3_aa,cdr3_nt
NA,11,TRBV11-2,TRBJ2-4,many,CASSLGDLQYF,TGTGCCAGCAGCTTAGGGGATCTTCAGTACTTC
NA,12,TRBV3-1,TRBJ1-1,many,CASSQAYTEAFF,TGTGCCAGCAGCCAAGCTTACACTGAAGCTTTCTTT
NA,16,TRBV6-2/TRBV6-3,TRBJ2-2,many,CASRHLSLIRTGELFF,TGTGCCAGCAGACACCTGAGTCTTATTCGAACCGGGGAGCTGTTTTTT
NA,13,TRBV28,TRBJ2-7,many,CASSFREYYEQYF,TGTGCCAGCAGTTTCCGGGAGTACTACGAGCAGTACTTC
NA,16,TRBV7-3,TRBJ2-3,many,CASSQGYQLHTDTQYF,TGTGCCAGCAGCCAGGGGTATCAACTACACACAGATACGCAGTATTTT
TRBD1,15,TRBV27,TRBJ2-7,many,CASSPETGGYYEQYF,TGTGCCAGCAGTCCAGAGACAGGGGGGTACTACGAGCAGTACTTC
NA,14,TRBV6-5,TRBJ2-7,many,CASSYSQGTYEQYF,TGTGCCAGCAGTTACTCGCAGGGCACCTACGAGCAGTACTTC
NA,12,TRBV7-2,TRBJ2-1,many,CASSQQGNEQFF,TGTGCCAGCAGCCAGCAGGGCAATGAGCAGTTCTTC
NA,14,TRBV5-1,TRBJ1-1,many,CASSLTITGTEAFF,TGCGCCAGCAGCTTGACAATAACGGGGACTGAAGCTTTCTTT
NA,15,TRBV7-9,TRBJ2-7,many,CASSLVVGPSYEQYF,TGTGCCAGCAGCTTAGTGGTGGGACCTTCCTACGAGCAGTACTTC
TRBD2,15,TRBV5-4,TRBJ2-5,many,CASNDATSGQETQYF,TGTGCCAGCAACGACGCGACTAGCGGGCAAGAGACCCAGTACTTC
NA,13,TRBV12-3/TRBV12-4,TRBJ2-7,many,CASTPGLRGEQYF,TGTGCCAGCACCCCCGGCCTACGGGGCGAGCAGTACTTC
TRBD1,14,TRBV7-6,TRBJ2-1,many,CASSLTTGVNEQFF,TGTGCCAGCAGCCTAACCACAGGGGTGAATGAGCAGTTCTTC
NA,11,TRBV20-1,TRBJ2-7,many,CSVWESYEQYF,TGCAGTGTTTGGGAGTCCTACGAGCAGTACTTC
NA,15,TRBV5-5,TRBJ2-7,many,CASSQPDRPLGEQYF,TGTGCCAGCAGCCAACCCGACAGGCCGTTGGGCGAGCAGTACTTC
TRBD2,16,TRBV6-2/TRBV6-3,TRBJ2-7,NA,CASSPRLAGDRNEQYF,TGTGCCAGCAGTCCACGACTAGCGGGAGATCGTAACGAGCAGTACTTC
TRBD1,15,TRBV6-2/TRBV6-3,TRBJ1-6,many,CASRPGTGYNSPLHF,TGTGCCAGCAGACCCGGGACAGGATATAATTCACCCCTCCACTTT
NA,15,TRBV3-1,TRBJ2-1,many,CASTSGSSGDGEQFF,TGTGCCAGCACCTCAGGGTCCAGCGGCGACGGCGAGCAGTTCTTC
NA,14,TRBV9,TRBJ2-1,few,CASSVWDQSPEQFF,TGTGCCAGCAGCGTTTGGGACCAGAGCCCTGAGCAGTTCTTC
NA,14,TRBV9,TRBJ2-7,many,CASSVDRGSYEQYF,TGTGCCAGCAGCGTAGATCGGGGGTCCTACGAGCAGTACTTC
NA,15,TRBV12-3/TRBV12-4,TRBJ2-6,many,CASSFRVSGANVLTF,TGTGCCAGCAGTTTTCGGGTCTCTGGGGCCAACGTCCTGACTTTC
NA,15,TRBV12-3/TRBV12-4,TRBJ2-3,many,CASSLLKYTTDTQYF,TGTGCCAGCAGTCTTCTCAAATATACCACAGATACGCAGTATTTT
TRBD1,14,TRBV19,TRBJ2-7,many,CASTPQQGAYEQYF,TGTGCCAGTACCCCGCAGCAGGGGGCCTACGAGCAGTACTTC
NA,14,TRBV7-6,TRBJ1-1,many,CASSLGSVAHEAFF,TGTGCCAGCAGCTTAGGCTCGGTGGCCCATGAAGCTTTCTTT
NA,13,TRBV27,TRBJ2-3,many,CASSFIGADTQYF,TGTGCCAGCAGTTTCATAGGGGCAGATACGCAGTATTTT
NA,13,TRBV29-1,TRBJ2-1,many,CSVVTGLSPQRFF,TGCAGCGTTGTAACAGGGCTATCCCCCCAGCGGTTCTTC
NA,13,TRBV27,TRBJ1-4,many,CASSFPGAEKLFF,TGTGCCAGCAGTTTTCCAGGGGCTGAAAAACTGTTTTTT
TRBD2,14,TRBV2,TRBJ2-1,many,CASRGLAGDNEQFF,TGTGCCAGCAGGGGACTAGCGGGAGACAATGAGCAGTTCTTC
TRBD2,19,TRBV7-9,TRBJ2-1,few,CASSLALAGGPSSYSEQFF,TGTGCCAGCAGCTTAGCCCTAGCGGGAGGGCCTAGCTCCTACAGTGAGCAGTTCTTC
NA,14,TRBV7-9,TRBJ2-1,few,CASSFRLGYNEQFF,TGTGCCAGCAGCTTTCGGTTGGGCTACAATGAGCAGTTCTTC
NA,14,TRBV28,TRBJ1-3,NA,CASSFRGTGNTIYF,TGTGCCAGCAGTTTCAGGGGTACTGGAAACACCATATATTTT
NA,16,TRBV27,TRBJ2-2,NA,CASSLQKAVMAGELFF,TGTGCCAGCAGTTTACAGAAAGCAGTAATGGCCGGGGAGCTGTTTTTT
NA,16,TRBV7-9,TRBJ1-5,many,CASSPTTHRGNQPQHF,TGTGCCAGCAGCCCAACGACGCACAGGGGCAATCAGCCCCAGCATTTT
TRBD1,15,TRBV4-3,TRBJ1-1,many,CASSHFGQGPTEAFF,TGCGCCAGCAGCCACTTCGGACAGGGGCCCACTGAAGCTTTCTTT
NA,14,TRBV4-3,TRBJ2-7,many,CASSQGLGGYEQYF,TGCGCCAGCAGCCAAGGCCTGGGGGGCTACGAGCAGTACTTC
NA,15,TRBV4-3,TRBJ2-2,many,CASSLWRSGTGELFF,TGCGCCAGCAGCCTCTGGCGGTCCGGCACCGGGGAGCTGTTTTTT